These T cell receptor beta chains were read from a single sample in a study of blood T cell repertoires in COVID-19. TCRdb's copy holds only in-frame clones and misses some; the assay was immunoSEQ multiplex PCR. The sample carries about 180,000 clones, roughly 88% recorded once. Specimen: peripheral blood. The origin of the receptors is a woman aged 25 to 39 with acute or convalescent COVID-19. Both conserved end residues are part of each CDR3. D genes are given only for firm matches. For some rows the clone size is stated as once, few or many, or as a class when expanded; others skip it.

CDR3 length: 14
V gene: TRBV7-2
clone size: .
D gene: TRBD1
J gene: TRBJ1-5
CDR3 protein: CASSQNRGHQPQHF
CDR3 DNA: TGTGCCAGCAGCCAGAACAGGGGCCATCAGCCCCAGCATTTT

CDR3 length: 15
V gene: TRBV18
clone size: .
D gene: .
J gene: TRBJ2-5
CDR3 protein: CASSPLSAPGETQYF
CDR3 DNA: TGTGCCAGCTCACCTTTATCGGCCCCAGGGGAGACCCAGTACTTC

CDR3 length: 15
V gene: TRBV28
clone size: .
D gene: TRBD1
J gene: TRBJ2-4
CDR3 protein: CASRPMKGQVDIQYF
CDR3 DNA: TGTGCCAGCAGGCCCATGAAAGGACAGGTTGACATTCAGTACTTC

CDR3 length: 13
V gene: TRBV28
clone size: .
D gene: .
J gene: TRBJ2-7
CDR3 protein: CASSFQGRHEQYF
CDR3 DNA: TGTGCCAGCAGTTTCCAGGGGCGCCACGAGCAGTACTTC

CDR3 length: 15
V gene: TRBV5-1
clone size: .
D gene: .
J gene: TRBJ2-1
CDR3 protein: CASRELGESYNEQFF
CDR3 DNA: TGCGCCAGCAGGGAGCTAGGGGAATCCTACAATGAGCAGTTCTTC

CDR3 length: 15
V gene: TRBV25-1
clone size: .
D gene: TRBD2
J gene: TRBJ2-1
CDR3 protein: CASSEGTSGYNEQFF
CDR3 DNA: TGTGCCAGCAGTGAAGGGACTAGCGGATACAATGAGCAGTTCTTC

CDR3 length: 19
V gene: TRBV4-2
clone size: .
D gene: TRBD2
J gene: TRBJ2-7
CDR3 protein: CASSQGPAGGSPNLDEQYF
CDR3 DNA: TGTGCCAGCAGCCAAGGTCCAGCGGGAGGGTCCCCTAATTTGGACGAGCAGTACTTC

CDR3 length: 15
V gene: TRBV28
clone size: .
D gene: TRBD2
J gene: TRBJ2-5
CDR3 protein: CASSLGTSNAETQYF
CDR3 DNA: TGTGCCAGCAGTTTAGGGACTAGTAATGCAGAGACCCAGTACTTC

CDR3 length: 15
V gene: TRBV7-2
clone size: .
D gene: .
J gene: TRBJ1-4
CDR3 protein: CASSRQTGLNEKLFF
CDR3 DNA: TGTGCCAGCAGCCGTCAGACAGGCCTTAATGAAAAACTGTTTTTT

CDR3 length: 12
V gene: TRBV7-9
clone size: .
D gene: .
J gene: TRBJ1-1
CDR3 protein: CAIDIDSQRAFF
CDR3 DNA: TGTGCCATCGATATTGACAGCCAGCGAGCTTTCTTT

CDR3 length: 14
V gene: TRBV2
clone size: .
D gene: .
J gene: TRBJ2-5
CDR3 protein: CASIPKGNQETQYF
CDR3 DNA: TGTGCCAGCATTCCGAAGGGGAACCAAGAGACCCAGTACTTC

CDR3 length: 14
V gene: TRBV28
clone size: .
D gene: TRBD1
J gene: TRBJ1-4
CDR3 protein: CASSSPGQGEKLFF
CDR3 DNA: TGTGCCAGCAGTTCTCCGGGACAGGGGGAAAAACTGTTTTTT

CDR3 length: 14
V gene: TRBV4-1
clone size: .
D gene: TRBD1
J gene: TRBJ1-4
CDR3 protein: CASTPTGQEEKLFF
CDR3 DNA: TGCGCCAGCACACCGACGGGACAGGAGGAAAAACTGTTTTTT

CDR3 length: 14
V gene: TRBV9
clone size: .
D gene: TRBD1
J gene: TRBJ1-4
CDR3 protein: CASSTTGGDEKLFF
CDR3 DNA: TGTGCCAGCAGCACGACAGGGGGCGATGAAAAACTGTTTTTT

CDR3 length: 15
V gene: TRBV28
clone size: .
D gene: TRBD1
J gene: TRBJ1-1
CDR3 protein: CASRIGGGVGTEAFF
CDR3 DNA: TGTGCCAGCAGGATAGGAGGGGGCGTCGGTACTGAAGCTTTCTTT

CDR3 length: 13
V gene: TRBV5-4
clone size: .
D gene: .
J gene: TRBJ1-1
CDR3 protein: CASSRGRGTEAFF
CDR3 DNA: TGTGCCAGCAGCCGAGGAAGGGGGACTGAAGCTTTCTTT

CDR3 length: 14
V gene: TRBV2
clone size: .
D gene: .
J gene: TRBJ2-7
CDR3 protein: CASKELDLSYEQYF
CDR3 DNA: TGTGCCAGCAAGGAGTTAGACTTGAGCTACGAGCAGTACTTC

CDR3 length: 15
V gene: TRBV29-1
clone size: .
D gene: .
J gene: TRBJ1-2
CDR3 protein: CSVLLDRNNNYGYTF
CDR3 DNA: TGCAGCGTTCTTCTTGACAGGAACAATAACTATGGCTACACCTTC

CDR3 length: 15
V gene: TRBV2
clone size: .
D gene: .
J gene: TRBJ2-4
CDR3 protein: CASTPAAAAKNIQYF
CDR3 DNA: TGTGCCAGCACGCCGGCAGCGGCAGCCAAAAACATTCAGTACTTC

CDR3 length: 10
V gene: TRBV20-1
clone size: .
D gene: .
J gene: TRBJ1-1
CDR3 protein: CSASRSQAFF
CDR3 DNA: TGCAGTGCTAGCAGGTCACAAGCTTTCTTT

CDR3 length: 18
V gene: TRBV21-1
clone size: .
D gene: .
J gene: TRBJ2-7
CDR3 protein: CASSKEGASGKKPGEQYF
CDR3 DNA: TGTGCCAGCAGCAAAGAGGGAGCTAGCGGGAAAAAGCCGGGCGAGCAGTACTTC

CDR3 length: 11
V gene: TRBV6-6
clone size: .
D gene: .
J gene: TRBJ2-1
CDR3 protein: CASRADNEQFF
CDR3 DNA: TGTGCCAGCCGAGCGGACAATGAGCAGTTCTTC

CDR3 length: 15
V gene: TRBV5-1
clone size: once
D gene: .
J gene: TRBJ2-7
CDR3 protein: CASSSSGGGSYEQYF
CDR3 DNA: TGCGCCAGCAGTTCCTCCGGGGGAGGCTCCTACGAGCAGTACTTC

CDR3 length: 14
V gene: TRBV12-1
clone size: few
D gene: .
J gene: TRBJ1-6
CDR3 protein: CASTVGGHPITLHF
CDR3 DNA: TGTGCCAGCACCGTAGGGGGCCACCCTATCACCCTCCACTTT

CDR3 length: 15
V gene: TRBV24-1
clone size: .
D gene: TRBD1
J gene: TRBJ1-2
CDR3 protein: CATSDSRTGGIGYTF
CDR3 DNA: TGTGCCACCAGTGATTCGCGGACAGGGGGTATCGGCTACACCTTC

CDR3 length: 16
V gene: TRBV7-9
clone size: .
D gene: .
J gene: TRBJ2-2
CDR3 protein: CASSLAPGLIGGELFF
CDR3 DNA: TGTGCCAGCAGCTTAGCCCCGGGACTGATTGGCGGGGAGCTGTTTTTT

CDR3 length: 12
V gene: TRBV6-5
clone size: .
D gene: .
J gene: TRBJ2-7
CDR3 protein: CASSSQGDYPIF
CDR3 DNA: TGTGCCAGCAGTTCCCAAGGGGATTACCCCATTTTC

CDR3 length: 15
V gene: TRBV15
clone size: .
D gene: TRBD2
J gene: TRBJ2-1
CDR3 protein: CATSRKGLGGNEQFF
CDR3 DNA: TGTGCCACCAGCAGAAAGGGACTAGGGGGCAATGAGCAGTTCTTC

CDR3 length: 12
V gene: TRBV10-3
clone size: .
D gene: .
J gene: TRBJ1-5
CDR3 protein: CAISVGDQPQHF
CDR3 DNA: TGTGCCATCAGTGTGGGAGATCAGCCCCAGCATTTT

CDR3 length: 14
V gene: TRBV6-5
clone size: .
D gene: TRBD1
J gene: TRBJ1-2
CDR3 protein: CASSSRQGYKGYTF
CDR3 DNA: TGTGCCAGCAGTTCCCGACAGGGGTACAAGGGCTACACCTTC

CDR3 length: 14
V gene: TRBV6-5
clone size: .
D gene: .
J gene: TRBJ2-7
CDR3 protein: CASMNRAGVDEQYF
CDR3 DNA: TGTGCCAGCATGAATCGGGCAGGGGTGGACGAGCAGTACTTC

CDR3 length: 13
V gene: TRBV7-9
clone size: .
D gene: TRBD2
J gene: TRBJ2-7
CDR3 protein: CASSSGTTYEQYF
CDR3 DNA: TGTGCCAGCAGCTCCGGGACTACCTACGAGCAGTACTTC

CDR3 length: 15
V gene: TRBV6-5
clone size: .
D gene: .
J gene: TRBJ2-7
CDR3 protein: CASSYWRGASYEQYF
CDR3 DNA: TGTGCCAGCAGTTACTGGCGGGGCGCCTCCTACGAGCAGTACTTC

CDR3 length: 14
V gene: TRBV13
clone size: once
D gene: .
J gene: TRBJ2-1
CDR3 protein: CASSRRAIYNEQFF
CDR3 DNA: TGTGCCAGCAGCCGGAGGGCGATCTACAATGAGCAGTTCTTC

CDR3 length: 13
V gene: TRBV7-2
clone size: .
D gene: .
J gene: TRBJ1-4
CDR3 protein: CASSLSHSEKLFF
CDR3 DNA: TGTGCCAGCAGCTTAAGCCACAGTGAAAAACTGTTTTTT

CDR3 length: 14
V gene: TRBV7-2
clone size: .
D gene: .
J gene: TRBJ1-1
CDR3 protein: CASSASSRSTEAFF
CDR3 DNA: TGTGCCAGCAGCGCTTCTTCCAGATCCACTGAAGCTTTCTTT

CDR3 length: 14
V gene: TRBV6-1
clone size: .
D gene: TRBD1
J gene: TRBJ1-2
CDR3 protein: CAITSLQGIVGYTF
CDR3 DNA: TGTGCCATCACGTCGCTACAGGGGATTGTGGGCTACACCTTC

CDR3 length: 12
V gene: TRBV25-1
clone size: .
D gene: TRBD2
J gene: TRBJ2-5
CDR3 protein: CASSESGRDYNF
CDR3 DNA: TGTGCCAGCAGTGAAAGCGGTCGGGACTATAACTTC

CDR3 length: 20
V gene: TRBV24-1
clone size: .
D gene: TRBD2
J gene: TRBJ2-6
CDR3 protein: CATSHSGGTSGTSGANVLTF
CDR3 DNA: TGTGCCACCAGTCACTCAGGGGGGACTAGCGGAACCTCTGGGGCCAACGTCCTGACTTTC

CDR3 length: 16
V gene: TRBV5-4
clone size: .
D gene: .
J gene: TRBJ1-6
CDR3 protein: CASSLTGSVYNSPLHF
CDR3 DNA: TGTGCCAGCAGCTTAACCGGGTCAGTCTATAATTCACCCCTCCACTTT

CDR3 length: 13
V gene: TRBV28
clone size: once
D gene: .
J gene: TRBJ1-6
CDR3 protein: CASLSQATSPLHF
CDR3 DNA: TGTGCCAGCCTTTCACAGGCGACTTCACCCCTCCACTTT

CDR3 length: 12
V gene: TRBV29-1
clone size: .
D gene: .
J gene: TRBJ1-4
CDR3 protein: CSAGATNEKLFF
CDR3 DNA: TGCAGCGCCGGAGCAACTAATGAAAAACTGTTTTTT

CDR3 length: 13
V gene: TRBV27
clone size: .
D gene: .
J gene: TRBJ1-2
CDR3 protein: CASSRTGVGGYTF
CDR3 DNA: TGTGCCAGCAGCCGGACTGGCGTAGGTGGCTACACCTTC

CDR3 length: 11
V gene: TRBV29-1
clone size: .
D gene: TRBD1
J gene: TRBJ2-1
CDR3 protein: CSVQTGDEQFF
CDR3 DNA: TGCAGCGTACAAACAGGGGATGAGCAGTTCTTC

CDR3 length: 15
V gene: TRBV3-1/TRBV3-2
clone size: .
D gene: .
J gene: TRBJ2-1
CDR3 protein: CASSQDRFGGNEQFF
CDR3 DNA: TGTGCCAGCAGCCAAGATAGGTTCGGAGGGAATGAGCAGTTCTTC

CDR3 length: 13
V gene: TRBV30
clone size: .
D gene: .
J gene: TRBJ1-1
CDR3 protein: CAWIRDTLVEAFF
CDR3 DNA: TGTGCCTGGATTCGGGACACCTTGGTTGAAGCTTTCTTT

CDR3 length: 13
V gene: TRBV5-1
clone size: .
D gene: .
J gene: TRBJ2-2
CDR3 protein: CASSLGIPGELFF
CDR3 DNA: TGCGCCAGCAGCTTGGGTATCCCCGGGGAGCTGTTTTTT

CDR3 length: 12
V gene: TRBV30
clone size: .
D gene: .
J gene: TRBJ2-5
CDR3 protein: CAWTGTQETQYF
CDR3 DNA: TGTGCCTGGACAGGGACACAAGAGACCCAGTACTTC

CDR3 length: 19
V gene: TRBV15
clone size: .
D gene: TRBD1
J gene: TRBJ2-1
CDR3 protein: CATSRDSRDRGFSYNEQFF
CDR3 DNA: TGTGCCACCAGCAGAGATTCACGTGACAGGGGGTTTTCCTACAATGAGCAGTTCTTC

CDR3 length: 13
V gene: TRBV7-2
clone size: .
D gene: TRBD2
J gene: TRBJ2-7
CDR3 protein: CASSFGRAGEVYF
CDR3 DNA: TGTGCCAGCAGCTTTGGTAGAGCGGGAGAAGTGTACTTC

CDR3 length: 16
V gene: TRBV19
clone size: .
D gene: TRBD1
J gene: TRBJ2-1
CDR3 protein: CASSHVPGQGVVVQFF
CDR3 DNA: TGTGCCAGTAGTCATGTACCGGGACAGGGAGTCGTAGTGCAGTTCTTC

CDR3 length: 15
V gene: TRBV4-2
clone size: .
D gene: .
J gene: TRBJ2-1
CDR3 protein: CASSLTRPSSGEQFF
CDR3 DNA: TGTGCCAGCAGCCTGACTAGGCCCTCATCGGGGGAGCAGTTCTTC

CDR3 length: 11
V gene: TRBV28
clone size: .
D gene: TRBD1
J gene: TRBJ2-5
CDR3 protein: CAIQGPKTQYF
CDR3 DNA: TGTGCCATACAGGGGCCCAAGACCCAGTACTTC

CDR3 length: 12
V gene: TRBV7-9
clone size: .
D gene: .
J gene: TRBJ1-4
CDR3 protein: CGCGRTNEKLFF
CDR3 DNA: TGTGGCTGCGGGAGAACTAATGAAAAACTGTTTTTT

CDR3 length: 15
V gene: TRBV6-5
clone size: .
D gene: TRBD1
J gene: TRBJ2-7
CDR3 protein: CASSYSMGTGGEQYF
CDR3 DNA: TGTGCCAGCAGTTACTCGATGGGGACAGGGGGCGAGCAGTACTTC

CDR3 length: 13
V gene: TRBV20-1
clone size: .
D gene: TRBD1
J gene: TRBJ2-7
CDR3 protein: CSASGQGAGEQYF
CDR3 DNA: TGCAGTGCCAGTGGACAGGGGGCGGGCGAGCAGTACTTC

CDR3 length: 13
V gene: TRBV24-1
clone size: once
D gene: TRBD1
J gene: TRBJ2-2
CDR3 protein: CATRDRGTGELFF
CDR3 DNA: TGTGCCACCCGGGACAGGGGCACCGGGGAGCTGTTTTTT